The clone carrying this TCR beta chain occurred many times. What it binds is unknown. The sample is drawn from a study of T cells in Graves' hyperthyroidism and ophthalmopathy. Study context: Prior to any treatment, at the point of initial diagnosis, peripheral blood was collected.

The CDR3 covers 16 residues. V lost 2 bases and J lost 4; bases outside the gene matches: 6. Across 18 months, stable Graves' hyperthyroidism was marked by no progression to ophthalmopathy. Approximately 9.3 ml of fresh peripheral blood supplied the PBMCs. Regions amplified from RNA transcripts were the TCR beta CDR3 regions. HTBI primers drove first-round RT-PCR of the TCR CDR3. MiXCR, run by TCRdb on the multiplex PCR reads, gives a single entry per CDR3 protein. The sample yields about 480,000 distinct CDR3 sequences, 13% to 15% seen once. Study-level results: Most clonotypes that expanded in the thyroid above 0.001 also showed up in blood.

The source of this sequence is a woman aged 18-35 years with Graves' hyperthyroidism. The chain carries TRBV12-3 or TRBV12-4 and TRBJ2-5; 11 bases map to TRBD1. Sequencing input: blood. The CDR3 DNA sequence: TGTGCCAGCAGTTTACGCGGACAGGGGGCGAGAGAGACCCAGTACTTC. Translation: CASSLRGQGARETQYF.